This T cell receptor beta chain was identified during a study of a mutant IDH1 vaccine in newly diagnosed glioma. Background on the study: Most had both radiotherapy and temozolomide beforehand; others had only one.

Sequencing was performed with immunoSEQ multiplex PCR; in TCRdb, only in-frame clones are kept and a portion is missing. This sample has 50,000 to 70,000 clones; roughly 68% occur once, and the top ten carry roughly 4.7%. Time point noted: week 35, safety follow-up. A 20-mer mutant IDH1 peptide at 300 ug was injected subcutaneously with topical imiquimod. Turning to this clone: No antigen is known for it.

Trimming took off 4 bases at V and 8 bases at J, with 16 bases between the two ends. This CDR3 is built from 13 residues. The V gene's germline CDR1 is SGHDT and CDR2 YYEEEE. Overall study results and limits: Changes in the top peripheral T cell clonotypes seemingly had no bearing on pseudoprogression.

This receptor was obtained from a man aged 50 or older with glioma. The sample here was PBMCs, taken from a glioma patient whose treatment included an IDH1 peptide vaccine. The chain recombines TRBV5-6 with TRBJ2-7; D ambiguous. The CDR3 protein is CASSPGSTVKQYF. In nucleotides, the CDR3 is TGTGCCAGCAGCCCCGGGTCCACCGTCAAGCAGTACTTC.